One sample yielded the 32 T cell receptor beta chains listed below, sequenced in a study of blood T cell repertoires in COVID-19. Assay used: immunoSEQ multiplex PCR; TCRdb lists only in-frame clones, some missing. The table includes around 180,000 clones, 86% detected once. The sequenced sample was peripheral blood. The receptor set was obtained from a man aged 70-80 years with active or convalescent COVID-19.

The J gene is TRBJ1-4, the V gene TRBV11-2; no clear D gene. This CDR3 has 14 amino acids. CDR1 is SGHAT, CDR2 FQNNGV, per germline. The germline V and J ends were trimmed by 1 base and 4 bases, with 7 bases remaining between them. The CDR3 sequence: CASSLGGGNEKLFF. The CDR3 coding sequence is TGTGCCAGCAGCTTAGGAGGAGGTAATGAAAAACTGTTTTTT.

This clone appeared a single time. The CDR3 DNA reads as TGTGCCAGCAGCCTGGGACAGGGAGGCTCTGGGGCCAACGTCCTGACTTTC. This sequence encodes CASSLGQGGSGANVLTF. The chain has TRBV11-3 and TRBJ2-6, with 9 bases that match TRBD1. This CDR3 is 17 amino acids long. Germline V lookup: CDR1 SGHNT, CDR2 YENEEA. With 5 bases clipped from V and 0 bases from J, the junction kept 5 bases outside the gene matches.

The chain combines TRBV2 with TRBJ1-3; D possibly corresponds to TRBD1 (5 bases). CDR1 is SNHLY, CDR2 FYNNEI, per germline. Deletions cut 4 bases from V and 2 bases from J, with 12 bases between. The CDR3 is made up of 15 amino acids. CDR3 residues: CASSVSPRAGNTIYF. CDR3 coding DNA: TGTGCCAGCAGTGTAAGCCCCAGGGCTGGAAACACCATATATTTT.

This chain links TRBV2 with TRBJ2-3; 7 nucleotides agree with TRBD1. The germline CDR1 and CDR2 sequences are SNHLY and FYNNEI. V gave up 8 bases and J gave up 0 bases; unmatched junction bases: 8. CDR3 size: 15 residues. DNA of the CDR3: TGTGCCAGCGCACGACAGGGACCGAGCACAGATACGCAGTATTTT. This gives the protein CASARQGPSTDTQYF.

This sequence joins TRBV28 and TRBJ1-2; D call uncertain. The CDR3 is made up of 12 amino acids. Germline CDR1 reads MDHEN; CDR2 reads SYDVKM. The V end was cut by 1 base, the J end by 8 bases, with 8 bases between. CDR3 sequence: CASSLLPGGYTF. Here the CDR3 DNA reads TGTGCCAGCAGTTTATTACCAGGCGGCTACACCTTC.

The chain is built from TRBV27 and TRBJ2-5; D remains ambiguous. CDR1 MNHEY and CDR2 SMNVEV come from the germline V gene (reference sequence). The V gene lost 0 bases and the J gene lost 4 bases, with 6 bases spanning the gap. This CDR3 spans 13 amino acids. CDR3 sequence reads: CASSLSGRETQYF. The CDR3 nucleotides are TGTGCCAGCAGTTTATCTGGCCGAGAGACCCAGTACTTC.

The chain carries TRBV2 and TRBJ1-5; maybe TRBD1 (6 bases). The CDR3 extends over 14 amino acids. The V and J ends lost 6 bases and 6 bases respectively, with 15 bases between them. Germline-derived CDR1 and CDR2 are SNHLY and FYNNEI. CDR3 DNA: TGTGCCAGCAGGGTTACAGGGATGGGTCAGCCCCAGCATTTT. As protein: CASRVTGMGQPQHF.

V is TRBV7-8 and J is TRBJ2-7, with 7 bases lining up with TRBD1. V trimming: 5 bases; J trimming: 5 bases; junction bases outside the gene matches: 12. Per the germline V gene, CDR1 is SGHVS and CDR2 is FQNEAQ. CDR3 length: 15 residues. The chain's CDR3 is CASSKGGTSLHEQYF. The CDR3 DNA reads TGTGCCAGCAGCAAAGGGGGCACCTCCCTCCACGAGCAGTACTTC.

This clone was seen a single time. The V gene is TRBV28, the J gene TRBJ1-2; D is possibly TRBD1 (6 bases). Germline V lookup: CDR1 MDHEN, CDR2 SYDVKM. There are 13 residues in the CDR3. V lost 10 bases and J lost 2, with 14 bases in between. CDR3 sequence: CANSRGGNYGYTF. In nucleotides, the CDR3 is TGTGCCAACAGCCGCGGGGGCAACTATGGCTACACCTTC.

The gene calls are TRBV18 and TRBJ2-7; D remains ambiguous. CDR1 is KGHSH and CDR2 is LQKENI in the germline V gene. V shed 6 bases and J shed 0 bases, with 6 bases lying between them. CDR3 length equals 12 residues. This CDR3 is CASSPSSYEQYF. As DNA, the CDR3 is TGTGCCAGCTCCCCTAGCTCCTACGAGCAGTACTTC.

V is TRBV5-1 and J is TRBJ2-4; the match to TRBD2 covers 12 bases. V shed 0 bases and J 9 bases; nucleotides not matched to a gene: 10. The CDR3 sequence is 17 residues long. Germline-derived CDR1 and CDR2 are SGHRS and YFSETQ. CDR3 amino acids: CASSLAGLAGPLGIQYF. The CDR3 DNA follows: TGCGCCAGCAGCTTGGCGGGACTAGCGGGCCCCTTGGGCATTCAGTACTTC.

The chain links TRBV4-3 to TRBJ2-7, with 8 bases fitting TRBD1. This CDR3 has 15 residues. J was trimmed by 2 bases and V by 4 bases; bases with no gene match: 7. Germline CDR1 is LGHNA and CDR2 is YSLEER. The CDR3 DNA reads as TGCGCCAGCAGCCCTGGGACAGGTCGAACCTACGAGCAGTACTTC. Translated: CASSPGTGRTYEQYF.

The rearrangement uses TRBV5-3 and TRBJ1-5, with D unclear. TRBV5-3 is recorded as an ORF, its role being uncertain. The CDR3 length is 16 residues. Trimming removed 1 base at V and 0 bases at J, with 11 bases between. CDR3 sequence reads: CARSLTERYSNQPQHF. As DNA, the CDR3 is TGTGCCAGAAGCTTGACAGAGAGATATAGCAATCAGCCCCAGCATTTT.

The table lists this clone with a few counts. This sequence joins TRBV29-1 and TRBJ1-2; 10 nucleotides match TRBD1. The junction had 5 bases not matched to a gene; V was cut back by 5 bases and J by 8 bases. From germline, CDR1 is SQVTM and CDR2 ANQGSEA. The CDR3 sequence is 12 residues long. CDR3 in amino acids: CSVRDRGEGYTF. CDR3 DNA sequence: TGCAGCGTTCGGGACAGGGGCGAAGGCTACACCTTC.

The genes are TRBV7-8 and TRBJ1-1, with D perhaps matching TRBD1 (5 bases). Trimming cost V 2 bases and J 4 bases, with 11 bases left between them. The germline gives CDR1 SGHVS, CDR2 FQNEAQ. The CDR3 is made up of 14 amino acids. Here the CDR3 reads CASSLYTGRTEAFF. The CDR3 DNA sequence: TGTGCCAGCAGCTTATATACAGGCCGCACTGAAGCTTTCTTT.

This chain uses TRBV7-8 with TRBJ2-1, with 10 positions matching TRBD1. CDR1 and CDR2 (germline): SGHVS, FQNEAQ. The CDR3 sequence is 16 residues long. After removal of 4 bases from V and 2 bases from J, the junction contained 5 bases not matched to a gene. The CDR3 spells CASSYGTGVPYNEQFF. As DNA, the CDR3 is TGTGCCAGCAGCTACGGGACAGGGGTACCCTACAATGAGCAGTTCTTC.

The chain's CDR3 is CASSGYRALNTEAFF. CDR3 in DNA: TGTGCCAGTAGTGGTTACAGGGCCTTGAACACTGAAGCTTTCTTT. The chain joins TRBV19 to TRBJ1-1; TRBD1 might be the D (6 bases). This CDR3 is built from 15 residues. V shed 5 bases and J shed 0 bases, with 13 bases lying between them. Germline assignment: CDR1 LNHDA and CDR2 SQIVND (reference sequence). Filled out from reference TRBV19 and TRBJ1-1, the complete variable domain reads DGGITQSPKYLFRKEGQNVTLSCEQNLNHDAMYWYRQDPGQGLRLIYYSQIVNDFQKGDIAEGYSVSREKKESFPLTVTSAQKNPTAFYLCASSGYRALNTEAFFGQGTRLTVV.

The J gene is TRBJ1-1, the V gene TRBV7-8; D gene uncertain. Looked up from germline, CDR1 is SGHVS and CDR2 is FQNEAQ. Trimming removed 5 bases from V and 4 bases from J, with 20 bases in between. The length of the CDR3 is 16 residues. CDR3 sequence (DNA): TGTGCCAGCAGCCCCCTTTTCTCTGCTCTCGGCACTGAAGCTTTCTTT. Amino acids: CASSPLFSALGTEAFF.

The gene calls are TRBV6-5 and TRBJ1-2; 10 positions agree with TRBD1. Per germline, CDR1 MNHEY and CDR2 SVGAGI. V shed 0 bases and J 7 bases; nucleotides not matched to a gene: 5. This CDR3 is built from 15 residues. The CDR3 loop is CASSYSRQGASGYTF. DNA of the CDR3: TGTGCCAGCAGTTACTCCCGACAGGGGGCAAGTGGCTACACCTTC.

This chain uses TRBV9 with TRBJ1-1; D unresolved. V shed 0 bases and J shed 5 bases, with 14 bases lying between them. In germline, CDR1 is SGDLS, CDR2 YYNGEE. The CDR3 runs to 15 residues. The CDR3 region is CASSVGSAPGTEAFF. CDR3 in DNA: TGTGCCAGCAGCGTAGGTTCTGCTCCGGGGACTGAAGCTTTCTTT.

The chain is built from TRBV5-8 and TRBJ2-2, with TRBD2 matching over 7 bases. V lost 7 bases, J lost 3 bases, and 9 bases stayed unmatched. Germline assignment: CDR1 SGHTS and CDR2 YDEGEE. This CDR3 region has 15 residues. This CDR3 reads CASEREGLYTGELFF. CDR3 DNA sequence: TGTGCCAGCGAGCGGGAAGGCCTCTACACCGGGGAGCTGTTTTTT.

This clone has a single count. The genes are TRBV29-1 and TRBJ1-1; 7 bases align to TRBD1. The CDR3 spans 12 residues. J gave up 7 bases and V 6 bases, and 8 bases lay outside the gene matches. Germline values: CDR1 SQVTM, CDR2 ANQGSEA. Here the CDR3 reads CSVSRGDGEAFF. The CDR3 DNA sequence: TGCAGCGTAAGCAGGGGGGACGGTGAAGCTTTCTTT.

The CDR3 DNA reads as TGTGCCAGTAGCCCGACTAGCGGGAAGATCACAGATACGCAGTATTTT. It translates to CASSPTSGKITDTQYF. The genes are TRBV19 and TRBJ2-3, with TRBD2 matching 11 bases. Germline CDR1 LNHDA, CDR2 SQIVND (reference sequence). The CDR3 is 16 amino acids. After removal of 6 bases from V and 2 bases from J, the junction contained 7 bases not matched to a gene. The full variable domain, with the rest looked up from reference TRBV19 and TRBJ2-3, is DGGITQSPKYLFRKEGQNVTLSCEQNLNHDAMYWYRQDPGQGLRLIYYSQIVNDFQKGDIAEGYSVSREKKESFPLTVTSAQKNPTAFYLCASSPTSGKITDTQYFGPGTRLTVL.

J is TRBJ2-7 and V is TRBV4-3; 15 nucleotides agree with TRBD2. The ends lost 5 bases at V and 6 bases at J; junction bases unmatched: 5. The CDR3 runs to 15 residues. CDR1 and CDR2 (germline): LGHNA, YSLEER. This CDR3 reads CASSYGTSGRREQYF. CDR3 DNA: TGCGCCAGCAGCTATGGGACTAGCGGGAGGCGCGAGCAGTACTTC.

CDR3 residues: CASSPGLAVQETQYF. CDR3 nucleotide sequence: TGCGCCAGCAGCCCTGGACTAGCGGTTCAAGAGACCCAGTACTTC. V is TRBV5-1 and J is TRBJ2-5; 10 nucleotides agree with TRBD2. With 4 bases clipped from V and 2 bases from J, the junction kept 5 bases outside the gene matches. The CDR3 loop spans 15 amino acids. Germline V CDR1 and CDR2: SGHRS, YFSETQ.

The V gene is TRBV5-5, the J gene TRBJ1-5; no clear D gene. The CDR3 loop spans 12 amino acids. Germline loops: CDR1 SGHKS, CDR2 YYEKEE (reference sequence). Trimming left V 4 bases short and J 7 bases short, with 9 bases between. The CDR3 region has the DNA TGTGCCAGCAGCGGGCCGGGACAGCCCCAGCATTTT. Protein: CASSGPGQPQHF.

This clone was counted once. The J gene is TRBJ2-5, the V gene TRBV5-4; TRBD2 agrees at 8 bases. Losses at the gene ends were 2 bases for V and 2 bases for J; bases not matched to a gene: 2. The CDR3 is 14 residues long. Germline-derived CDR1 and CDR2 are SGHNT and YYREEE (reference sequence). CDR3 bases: TGTGCCAGCAGCTTCTCTAGCGGGCAAGAGACCCAGTACTTC. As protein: CASSFSSGQETQYF.

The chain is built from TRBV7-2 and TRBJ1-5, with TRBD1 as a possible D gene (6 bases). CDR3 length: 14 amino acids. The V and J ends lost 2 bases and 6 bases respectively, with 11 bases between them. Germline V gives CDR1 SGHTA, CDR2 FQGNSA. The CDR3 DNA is TGTGCCAGCAGCTTACAGGGGCTGGGTCAGCCCCAGCATTTT. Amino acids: CASSLQGLGQPQHF. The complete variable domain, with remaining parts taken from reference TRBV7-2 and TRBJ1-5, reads GAGVSQSPSNKVTEKGKDVELRCDPISGHTALYWYRQSLGQGLEFLIYFQGNSAPDKSGLPSDRFSAERTGGSVSTLTIQRTQQEDSAVYLCASSLQGLGQPQHFGDGTRLSIL.

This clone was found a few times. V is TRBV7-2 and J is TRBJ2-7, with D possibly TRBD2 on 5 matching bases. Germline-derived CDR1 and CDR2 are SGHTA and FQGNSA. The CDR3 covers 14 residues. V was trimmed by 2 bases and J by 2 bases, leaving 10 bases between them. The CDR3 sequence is CASSLTREPYEQYF. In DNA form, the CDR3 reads TGTGCCAGCAGCTTAACTAGGGAACCCTACGAGCAGTACTTC.

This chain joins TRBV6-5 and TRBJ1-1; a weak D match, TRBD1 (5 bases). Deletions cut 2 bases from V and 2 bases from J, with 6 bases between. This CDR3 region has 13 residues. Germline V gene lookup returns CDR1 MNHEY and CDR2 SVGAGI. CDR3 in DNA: TGTGCCAGCAGTTACGACAGAAACACTGAAGCTTTCTTT. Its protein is CASSYDRNTEAFF.

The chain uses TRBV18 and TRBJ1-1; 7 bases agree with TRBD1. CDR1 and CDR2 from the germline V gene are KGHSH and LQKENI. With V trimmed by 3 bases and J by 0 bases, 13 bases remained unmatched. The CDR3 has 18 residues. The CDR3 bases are TGTGCCAGCTCACCCCAGACAGGGCAAGCTATGATGAACACTGAAGCTTTCTTT. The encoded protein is CASSPQTGQAMMNTEAFF.

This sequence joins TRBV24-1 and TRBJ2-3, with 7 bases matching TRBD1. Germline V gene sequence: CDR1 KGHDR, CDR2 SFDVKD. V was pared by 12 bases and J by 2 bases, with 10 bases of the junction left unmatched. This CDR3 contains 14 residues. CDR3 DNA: TGTGCCTCACGACAGGGACCGGACACAGATACGCAGTATTTT. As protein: CASRQGPDTDTQYF.